Here is one TCR beta chain with its context. This record comes from a study of T cells in Graves' hyperthyroidism and ophthalmopathy. The study left out patients who had uncontrolled infection, other autoimmune disease, pregnancy or lactation. CDR1 and CDR2 from the germline V gene are LNHDA and SQIVND (reference sequence). The CDR3 extends over 13 amino acids. V was clipped by 8 bases and J by 3 bases, with 11 bases between them. The source material, RNA transcripts, was used to amplify TCR beta CDR3 regions. HTBI primers drove first-round RT-PCR of the TCR CDR3. From the multiplex PCR reads, TCRdb called clonotypes with MiXCR, one entry per CDR3 protein. Here the sample spans about 290,000 distinct CDR3 sequences, over 15% being singletons.

The receptor was derived from a woman aged 55-75 years with Graves' ophthalmopathy. Sequenced sample: blood. This sequence joins TRBV19 and TRBJ2-1; D gene ambiguous. The CDR3 coding sequence is TGTGCCAGTGGTTTGCTTGGCTACAATGAGCAGTTCTTC. This translates into CASGLLGYNEQFF.